This passage covers 14 T cell receptor beta chains from one sample sequenced in a study of regulatory T cells in long-lasting Graves disease. The time point is: newly diagnosed GD, antithyroid drugs for less than 3 months. The TCR library was prepared using RNA isolated from PBMCs. With iRepertoire HTBI primers and Arm-PCR of CDR3 regions, TCR beta libraries were built. TCRdb reanalysed the multiplex PCR reads using MiXCR and keeps one entry per CDR3 protein. The sample records roughly 420,000 distinct CDR3 sequences, 12% to 15% being singletons. The same specimen was also included in a second study, on T cells in Graves' hyperthyroidism and ophthalmopathy.

The source material was peripheral blood mononuclear cells (PBMCs), sampled at new diagnosis, from a patient treated with antithyroid drugs. These receptor sequences come from a woman between 45 and 65 years old with Graves disease.

The gene calls are TRBV19 and TRBJ1-2; a weak D match, TRBD1 (6 bases). V was trimmed by 5 bases and J by 7 bases, leaving 23 bases between them. The V gene's germline CDR1 is LNHDA and CDR2 SQIVND (reference sequence). There are 16 residues in the CDR3. The CDR3 DNA is TGTGCCAGTAGTTCCACAGGGACCGCATCCCGGAGTGGCTACACCTTC. This translates into CASSSTGTASRSGYTF.

This clonotype was seen repeatedly, ten times or more. The chain joins TRBV7-8 to TRBJ2-7; D ambiguous. The CDR3 is 13 residues long. CDR1 and CDR2 (germline): SGHVS, FQNEAQ. Trimming took off 5 bases at V and 5 bases at J, with 13 bases between the two ends. The CDR3 DNA sequence: TGTGCCAGCAGCCGCCGGCCTCAGGACGAGCAGTACTTC. Amino acid sequence: CASSRRPQDEQYF.

CDR3 sequence reads: CASSSRPGLLNTGELFF. DNA for the CDR3: TGTGCCAGCAGTTCCAGACCGGGACTCTTGAACACCGGGGAGCTGTTTTTT. The gene calls are TRBV5-6 and TRBJ2-2; D may be TRBD2 (6 bases). Trimming removed 5 bases from V and 1 base from J, with 18 bases in between. The CDR3 is 17 residues long. The germline gives CDR1 SGHDT, CDR2 YYEEEE.

This clonotype showed up many times. This chain uses TRBV18 with TRBJ1-4; possible D gene TRBD1, 5 bases. CDR1 is KGHSH, CDR2 LQKENI, per germline. V lost 8 bases and J lost 0, with 10 bases in between. This CDR3 comprises 14 residues. The CDR3 sequence is CASSPGATNEKLFF. DNA for the CDR3: TGTGCCAGCAGCCCGGGGGCAACTAATGAAAAACTGTTTTTT.

This rearrangement joins TRBV20-1 to TRBJ2-1; 7 bases line up with TRBD1. The junction had 8 bases not matched to a gene; V was cut back by 3 bases and J by 3 bases. This CDR3 spans 15 amino acids. From germline, CDR1 is DFQATT and CDR2 SNEGSKA (reference sequence). The CDR3 DNA reads as TGCAGTGCTAGGACTTTGGGACAGATCTACAATGAGCAGTTCTTC. This translates into CSARTLGQIYNEQFF.

V is TRBV4-2 and J is TRBJ2-3; a possible D gene is TRBD1 (5 bases). Germline CDR1 LGHNA, CDR2 YNFKEQ. This CDR3 comprises 17 residues. Trimming shortened V by 0 bases and J by 2 bases, and 15 bases separated the two germline ends. The CDR3 is CASSQEGSDTFTDTQYF. In DNA, the CDR3 is TGTGCCAGCAGCCAAGAAGGTTCGGACACATTCACAGATACGCAGTATTTT.

This clonotype was seen many times. The J gene is TRBJ2-3, the V gene TRBV12-3 or TRBV12-4; 7 bases agree with TRBD1. Trimming removed 6 bases from V and 2 bases from J; junction bases left unmatched: 8. The CDR3 consists of 15 residues. This chain's CDR3 is CASSGQDGNTDTQYF. Here the CDR3 DNA reads TGTGCCAGCAGCGGACAGGATGGGAACACAGATACGCAGTATTTT.

This clonotype came up a few times. The gene calls are TRBV7-8 and TRBJ2-3, with 13 bases identical to TRBD2. Germline trimming cut 1 base from V and 4 bases from J; bases unmatched to any gene: 2. CDR1 is SGHVS and CDR2 is FQNEAQ in the germline V gene. The CDR3 covers 16 residues. CDR3 nucleotides: TGTGCCAGCAGCTTAGGGACTAGCGGGAGCCCAGATACGCAGTATTTT. Residues: CASSLGTSGSPDTQYF. The variable domain in full, with the rest retrieved from reference TRBV7-8 and TRBJ2-3, is GAGVSQSPRYKVAKRGQDVALRCDPISGHVSLFWYQQALGQGPEFLTYFQNEAQLDKSGLPSDRFFAERPEGSVSTLKIQRTQQEDSAVYLCASSLGTSGSPDTQYFGPGTRLTVL.

This clonotype was picked up many times. This chain links TRBV2 with TRBJ2-1, with a weak D call TRBD2 (6 bases). The V gene lost 6 bases and the J gene lost 7 bases, with 13 bases spanning the gap. Germline V gene data show CDR1 as SNHLY and CDR2 as FYNNEI. The CDR3 consists of 13 residues. The CDR3 region is CASSGSLKNEQFF. DNA of the CDR3: TGTGCCAGCAGCGGGAGTTTGAAGAATGAGCAGTTCTTC. Based on the CDR3 plus reference TRBV2 and TRBJ2-1, the full variable domain is EPEVTQTPSHQVTQMGQEVILRCVPISNHLYFYWYRQILGQKVEFLVSFYNNEISEKSEIFDDQFSVERPDGSNFTLKIRSTKLEDSAMYFCASSGSLKNEQFFGPGTRLTVL.

Many counts were recorded for this clonotype. The chain joins TRBV4-1 to TRBJ2-1; D possibly corresponds to TRBD2 (6 bases). V lost 0 bases and J 9 bases, leaving 9 bases between the germline ends. This CDR3 comprises 13 residues. Germline V CDR1 and CDR2: MGHRA, YSYEKL. The CDR3 sequence: CASSQELRGEQFF. The CDR3 nucleotides read TGCGCCAGCAGCCAAGAACTGCGGGGTGAGCAGTTCTTC.

A few counts support this clonotype. The chain employs TRBV10-3 and TRBJ2-3; 8 positions agree with TRBD2. Per the germline V gene, CDR1 is ENHRY and CDR2 is SYGVKD. The CDR3 is 17 residues long. V lost 0 bases, J lost 2 bases, and 7 bases stayed unmatched. The CDR3 loop is CAISESDIAGPTDTQYF. The CDR3 nucleotides are TGTGCCATCAGTGAGTCGGACATAGCGGGACCCACAGATACGCAGTATTTT.

This clonotype was seen more than once but under ten times. The J gene is TRBJ2-5, the V gene TRBV19, with D possibly being TRBD2 (6 bases). There are 13 residues in the CDR3. Germline CDR1 and CDR2: LNHDA and SQIVND (reference sequence). The germline V and J ends were trimmed by 4 bases and 4 bases, with 10 bases remaining between them. The CDR3 bases are TGTGCCAGTAGTACAGGGACTCGAGAGACCCAGTACTTC. Its protein product is CASSTGTRETQYF.

The J gene is TRBJ2-1, the V gene TRBV7-3; a possible D gene is TRBD1 (5 bases). Germline V gene sequence: CDR1 SGHTA, CDR2 FQGTGA. The CDR3 has 15 residues. V was pared by 0 bases and J by 9 bases, with 15 bases between. The CDR3 here is CASSLTLVGDSEQFF. Written as DNA, the CDR3 is TGTGCCAGCAGCTTAACGTTAGTTGGCGACAGTGAGCAGTTCTTC.

A few counts support this clonotype. The chain combines TRBV9 with TRBJ1-2; tentative D call: TRBD1 (5 bases). Germline CDR1 reads SGDLS; CDR2 reads YYNGEE. This CDR3 contains 14 residues. With 0 bases removed from V and 2 bases from J, the gap between germline ends came to 8 bases. The CDR3 DNA reads TGTGCCAGCAGCGTAGATACAGGAAACTATGGCTACACCTTC. Its translation is CASSVDTGNYGYTF.